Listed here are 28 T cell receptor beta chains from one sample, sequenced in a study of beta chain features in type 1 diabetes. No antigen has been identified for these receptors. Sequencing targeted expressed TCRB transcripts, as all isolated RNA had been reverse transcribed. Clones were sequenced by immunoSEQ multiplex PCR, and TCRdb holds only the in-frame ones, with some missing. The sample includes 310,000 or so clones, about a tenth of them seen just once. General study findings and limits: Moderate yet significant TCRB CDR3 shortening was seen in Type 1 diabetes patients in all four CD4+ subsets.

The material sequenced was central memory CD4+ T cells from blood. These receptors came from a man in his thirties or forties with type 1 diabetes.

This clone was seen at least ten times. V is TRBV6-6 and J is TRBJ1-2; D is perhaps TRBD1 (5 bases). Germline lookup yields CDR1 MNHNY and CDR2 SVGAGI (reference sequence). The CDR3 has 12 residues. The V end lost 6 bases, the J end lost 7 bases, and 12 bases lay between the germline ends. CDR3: CASRRGEGGYTF. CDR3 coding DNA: TGTGCCAGCAGGAGGGGCGAAGGTGGCTACACCTTC.

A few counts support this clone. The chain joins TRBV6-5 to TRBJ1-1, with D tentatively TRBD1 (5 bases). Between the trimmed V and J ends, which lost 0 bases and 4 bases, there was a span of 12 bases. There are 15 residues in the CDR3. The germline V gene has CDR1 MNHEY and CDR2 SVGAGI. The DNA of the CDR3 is TGTGCCAGCAGTTACTCGAGTACGGGGGGCACTGAAGCTTTCTTT. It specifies CASSYSSTGGTEAFF.

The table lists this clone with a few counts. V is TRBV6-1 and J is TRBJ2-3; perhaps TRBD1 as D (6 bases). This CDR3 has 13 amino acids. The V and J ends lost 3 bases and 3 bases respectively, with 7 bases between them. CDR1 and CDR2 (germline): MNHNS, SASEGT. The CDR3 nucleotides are TGTGCCAGCAGTGACCAGGGGACAGATACGCAGTATTTT. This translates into CASSDQGTDTQYF.

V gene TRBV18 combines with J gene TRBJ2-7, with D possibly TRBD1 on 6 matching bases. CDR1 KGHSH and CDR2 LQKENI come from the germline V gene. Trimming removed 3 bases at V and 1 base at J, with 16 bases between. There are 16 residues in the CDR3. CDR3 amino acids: CASSPYVQGSSYEQYF. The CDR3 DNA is TGTGCCAGCTCACCTTACGTGCAGGGGTCGTCCTACGAGCAGTACTTC.

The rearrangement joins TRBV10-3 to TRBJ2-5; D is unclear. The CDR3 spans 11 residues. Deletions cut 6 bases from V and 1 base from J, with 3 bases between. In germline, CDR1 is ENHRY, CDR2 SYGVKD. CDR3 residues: CAIRSQETQYF. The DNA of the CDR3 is TGTGCCATCAGAAGCCAAGAGACCCAGTACTTC.

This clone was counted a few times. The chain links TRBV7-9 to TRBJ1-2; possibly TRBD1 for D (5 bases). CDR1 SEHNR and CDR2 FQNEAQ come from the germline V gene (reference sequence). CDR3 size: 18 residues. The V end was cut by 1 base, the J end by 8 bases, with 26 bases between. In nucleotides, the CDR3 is TGTGCCAGCAGCTTAGTCGGGCCTTCTCCCCGGGGGACCGAGGGCTACACCTTC. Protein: CASSLVGPSPRGTEGYTF.

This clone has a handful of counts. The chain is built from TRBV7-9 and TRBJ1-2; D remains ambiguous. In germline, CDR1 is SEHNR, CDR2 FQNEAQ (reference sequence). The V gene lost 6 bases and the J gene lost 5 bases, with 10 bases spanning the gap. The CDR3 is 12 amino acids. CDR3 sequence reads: CASSGEIYGYTF. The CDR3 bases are TGTGCCAGCAGTGGGGAGATTTATGGCTACACCTTC.

As DNA, the CDR3 is TGTGCCAGCAGCCTTGGAGAGGGAAACGGCTACACCTTC. It codes for CASSLGEGNGYTF. The chain links TRBV5-4 to TRBJ1-2, with D unresolved. The germline V gene has CDR1 SGHNT and CDR2 YYREEE (reference sequence). V lost 4 bases to trimming and J lost 8 bases, with 15 bases between them. The CDR3 is made up of 13 amino acids.

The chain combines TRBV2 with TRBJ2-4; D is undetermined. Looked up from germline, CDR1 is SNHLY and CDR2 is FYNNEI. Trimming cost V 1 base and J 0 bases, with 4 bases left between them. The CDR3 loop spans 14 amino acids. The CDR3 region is CASSEDLAKNIQYF. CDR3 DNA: TGTGCCAGCAGTGAAGATCTAGCCAAAAACATTCAGTACTTC.

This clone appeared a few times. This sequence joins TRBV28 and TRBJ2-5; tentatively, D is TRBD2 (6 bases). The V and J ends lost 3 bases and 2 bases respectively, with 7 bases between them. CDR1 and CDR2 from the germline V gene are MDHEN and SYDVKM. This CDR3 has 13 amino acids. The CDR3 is CASSLGTQETQYF. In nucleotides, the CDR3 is TGTGCCAGCAGTTTGGGGACTCAAGAGACCCAGTACTTC. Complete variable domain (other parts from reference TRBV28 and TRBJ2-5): DVKVTQSSRYLVKRTGEKVFLECVQDMDHENMFWYRQDPGLGLRLIYFSYDVKMKEKGDIPEGYSVSREKKERFSLILESASTNQTSMYLCASSLGTQETQYFGPGTRLLVL.

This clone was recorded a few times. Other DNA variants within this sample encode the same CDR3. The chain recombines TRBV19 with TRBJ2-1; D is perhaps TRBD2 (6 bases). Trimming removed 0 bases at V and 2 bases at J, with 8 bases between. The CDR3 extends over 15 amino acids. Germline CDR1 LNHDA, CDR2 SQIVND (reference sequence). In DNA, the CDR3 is TGTGCCAGTAGTATAGAGGCGGGAACCTACAATGAGCAGTTCTTC. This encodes CASSIEAGTYNEQFF.

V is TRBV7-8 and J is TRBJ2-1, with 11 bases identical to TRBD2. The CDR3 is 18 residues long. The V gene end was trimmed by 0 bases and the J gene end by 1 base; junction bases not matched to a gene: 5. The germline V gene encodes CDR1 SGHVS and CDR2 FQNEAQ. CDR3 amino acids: CASSLAPLAGGSYNEQFF. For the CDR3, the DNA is TGTGCCAGCAGCTTAGCCCCTCTAGCGGGGGGATCCTACAATGAGCAGTTCTTC. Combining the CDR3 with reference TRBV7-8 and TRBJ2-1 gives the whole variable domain GAGVSQSPRYKVAKRGQDVALRCDPISGHVSLFWYQQALGQGPEFLTYFQNEAQLDKSGLPSDRFFAERPEGSVSTLKIQRTQQEDSAVYLCASSLAPLAGGSYNEQFFGPGTRLTVL.

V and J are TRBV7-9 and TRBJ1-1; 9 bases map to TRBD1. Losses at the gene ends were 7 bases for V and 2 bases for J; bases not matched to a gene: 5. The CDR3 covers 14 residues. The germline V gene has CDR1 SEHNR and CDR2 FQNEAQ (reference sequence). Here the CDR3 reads CASNPTGGNTEAFF. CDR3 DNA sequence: TGTGCCAGCAATCCTACAGGGGGCAACACTGAAGCTTTCTTT.

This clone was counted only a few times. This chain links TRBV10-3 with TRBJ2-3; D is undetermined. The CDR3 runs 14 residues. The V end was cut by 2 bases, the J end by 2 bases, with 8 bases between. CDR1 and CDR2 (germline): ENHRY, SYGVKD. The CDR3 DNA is TGTGCCATCAGTGAGGGGGAACCCACAGATACGCAGTATTTT. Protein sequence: CAISEGEPTDTQYF.

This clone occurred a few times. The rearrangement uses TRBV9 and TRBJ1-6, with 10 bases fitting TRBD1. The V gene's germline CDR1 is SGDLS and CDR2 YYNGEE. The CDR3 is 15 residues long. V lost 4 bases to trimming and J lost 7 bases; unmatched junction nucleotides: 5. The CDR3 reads CASSPWTGGNSPLHF. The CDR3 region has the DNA TGTGCCAGCAGCCCATGGACAGGGGGGAATTCACCCCTCCACTTT.

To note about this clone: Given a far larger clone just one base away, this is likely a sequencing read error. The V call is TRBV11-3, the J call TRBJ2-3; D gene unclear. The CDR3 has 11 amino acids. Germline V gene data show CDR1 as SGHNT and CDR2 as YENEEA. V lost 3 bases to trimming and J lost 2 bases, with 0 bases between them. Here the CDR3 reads CASSFTDTQYF. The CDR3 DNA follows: TGTGCCAGCAGCTTCACAGATACGCAGTATTTT.

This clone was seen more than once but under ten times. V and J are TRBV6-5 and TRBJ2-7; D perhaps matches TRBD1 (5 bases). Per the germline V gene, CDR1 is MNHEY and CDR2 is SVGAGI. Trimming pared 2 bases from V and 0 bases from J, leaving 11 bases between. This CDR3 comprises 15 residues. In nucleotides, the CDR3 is TGTGCCAGCAGTTACCCGCAGGGTACCTCCTACGAGCAGTACTTC. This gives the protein CASSYPQGTSYEQYF.

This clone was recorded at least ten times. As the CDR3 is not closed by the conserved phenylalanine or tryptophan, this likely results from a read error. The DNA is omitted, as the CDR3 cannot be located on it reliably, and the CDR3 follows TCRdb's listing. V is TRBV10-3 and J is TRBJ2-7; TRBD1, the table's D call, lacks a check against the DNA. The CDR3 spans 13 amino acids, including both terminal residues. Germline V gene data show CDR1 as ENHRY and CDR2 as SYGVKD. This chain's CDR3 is CAISESSQGMSEL.

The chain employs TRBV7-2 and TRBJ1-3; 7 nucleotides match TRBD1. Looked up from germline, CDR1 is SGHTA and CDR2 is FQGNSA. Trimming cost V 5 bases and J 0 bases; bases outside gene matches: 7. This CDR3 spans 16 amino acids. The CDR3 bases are TGTGCCAGCAGCCCCCGACAGGGCCCCTCTGGAAACACCATATATTTT. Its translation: CASSPRQGPSGNTIYF.

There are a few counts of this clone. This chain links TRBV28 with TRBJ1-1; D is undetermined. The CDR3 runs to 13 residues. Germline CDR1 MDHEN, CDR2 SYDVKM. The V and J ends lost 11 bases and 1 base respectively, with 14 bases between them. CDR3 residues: CAVLGGRNTEAFF. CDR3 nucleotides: TGTGCCGTCCTCGGAGGACGGAACACTGAAGCTTTCTTT.

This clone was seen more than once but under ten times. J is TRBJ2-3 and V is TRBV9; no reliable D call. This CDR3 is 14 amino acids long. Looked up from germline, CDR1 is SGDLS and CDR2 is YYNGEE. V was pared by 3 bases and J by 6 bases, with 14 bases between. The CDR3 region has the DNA TGTGCCAGCAGCGCGCGAGCTACGCCCGATACGCAGTATTTT. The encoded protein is CASSARATPDTQYF.

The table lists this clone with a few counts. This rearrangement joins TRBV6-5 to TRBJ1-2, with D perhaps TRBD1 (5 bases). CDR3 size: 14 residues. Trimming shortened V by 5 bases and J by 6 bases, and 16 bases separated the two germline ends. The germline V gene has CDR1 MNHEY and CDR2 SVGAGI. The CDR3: CASSPGGSTHGYTF. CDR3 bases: TGTGCCAGCAGTCCGGGGGGGAGTACCCATGGCTACACCTTC.

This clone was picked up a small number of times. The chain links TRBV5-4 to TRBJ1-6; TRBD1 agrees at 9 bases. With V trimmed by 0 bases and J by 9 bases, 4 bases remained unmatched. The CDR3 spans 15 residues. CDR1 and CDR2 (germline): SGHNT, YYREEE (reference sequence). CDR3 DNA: TGTGCCAGCAGCTTGGTGGACAGGGGCGGTTCACCCCTCCACTTT. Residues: CASSLVDRGGSPLHF. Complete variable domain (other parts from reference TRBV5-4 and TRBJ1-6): ETGVTQSPTHLIKTRGQQVTLRCSSQSGHNTVSWYQQALGQGPQFIFQYYREEENGRGNFPPRFSGLQFPNYSSELNVNALELDDSALYLCASSLVDRGGSPLHFGNGTRLTVT.

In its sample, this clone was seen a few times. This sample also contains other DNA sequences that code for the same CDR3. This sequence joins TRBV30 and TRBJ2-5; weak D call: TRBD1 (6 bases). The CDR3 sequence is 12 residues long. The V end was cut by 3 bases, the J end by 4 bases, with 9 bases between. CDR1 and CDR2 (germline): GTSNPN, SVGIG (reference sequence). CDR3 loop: CAWSEGGETQYF. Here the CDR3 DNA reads TGTGCCTGGAGCGAAGGGGGAGAGACCCAGTACTTC. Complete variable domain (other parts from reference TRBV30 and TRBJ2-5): SQTIHQWPATLVQPVGSPLSLECTVEGTSNPNLYWYRQAAGRGLQLLFYSVGIGQISSEVPQNLSASRPQDRQFILSSKKLLLSDSGFYLCAWSEGGETQYFGPGTRLLVL.

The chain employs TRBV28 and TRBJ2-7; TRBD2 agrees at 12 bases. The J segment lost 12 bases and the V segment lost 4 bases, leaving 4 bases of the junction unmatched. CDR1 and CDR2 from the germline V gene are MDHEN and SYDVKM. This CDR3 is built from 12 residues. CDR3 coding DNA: TGTGCCAGCAGTTGGACTAGCGGGGAATGGTACTTC. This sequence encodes CASSWTSGEWYF.

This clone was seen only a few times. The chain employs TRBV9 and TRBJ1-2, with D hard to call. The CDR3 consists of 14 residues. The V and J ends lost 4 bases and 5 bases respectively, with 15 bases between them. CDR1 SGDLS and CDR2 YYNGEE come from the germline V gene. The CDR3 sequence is CASSKTERAYGYTF. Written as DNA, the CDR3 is TGTGCCAGCAGCAAAACAGAGAGAGCGTATGGCTACACCTTC.

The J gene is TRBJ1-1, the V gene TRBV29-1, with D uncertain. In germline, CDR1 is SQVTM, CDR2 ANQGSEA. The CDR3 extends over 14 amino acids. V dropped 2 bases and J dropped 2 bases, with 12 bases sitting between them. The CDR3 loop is CSVERTGINTEAFF. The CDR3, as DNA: TGCAGCGTTGAAAGGACGGGAATTAACACTGAAGCTTTCTTT.

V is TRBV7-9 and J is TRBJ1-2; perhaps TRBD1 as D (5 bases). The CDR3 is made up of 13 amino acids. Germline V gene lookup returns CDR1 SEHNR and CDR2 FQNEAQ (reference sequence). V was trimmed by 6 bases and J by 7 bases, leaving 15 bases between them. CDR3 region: CASSSRGIGGYTF. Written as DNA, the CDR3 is TGTGCCAGCAGTTCGAGGGGAATCGGTGGCTACACCTTC. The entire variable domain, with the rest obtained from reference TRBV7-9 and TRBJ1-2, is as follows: DTGVSQNPRHKITKRGQNVTFRCDPISEHNRLYWYRQTLGQGPEFLTYFQNEAQLEKSRLLSDRFSAERPKGSFSTLEIQRTEQGDSAMYLCASSSRGIGGYTFGSGTRLTVV.